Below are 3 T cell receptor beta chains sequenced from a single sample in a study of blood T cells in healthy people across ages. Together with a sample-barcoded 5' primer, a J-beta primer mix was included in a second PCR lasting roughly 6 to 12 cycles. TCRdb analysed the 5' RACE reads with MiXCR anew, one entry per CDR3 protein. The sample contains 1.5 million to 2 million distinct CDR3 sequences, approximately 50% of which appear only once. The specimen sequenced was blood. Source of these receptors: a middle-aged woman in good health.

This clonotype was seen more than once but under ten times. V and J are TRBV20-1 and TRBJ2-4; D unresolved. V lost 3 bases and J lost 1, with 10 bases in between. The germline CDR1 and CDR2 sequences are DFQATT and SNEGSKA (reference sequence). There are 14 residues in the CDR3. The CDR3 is CSARPRLAKNIQYF. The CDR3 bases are TGCAGTGCTAGGCCCCGGCTCGCCAAAAACATTCAGTACTTC.

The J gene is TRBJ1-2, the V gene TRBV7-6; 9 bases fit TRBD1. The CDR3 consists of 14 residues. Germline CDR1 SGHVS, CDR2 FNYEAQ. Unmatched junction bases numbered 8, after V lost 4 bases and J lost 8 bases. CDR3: CASSSRDRASGYTF. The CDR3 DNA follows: TGTGCCAGCAGCTCAAGGGACAGGGCGTCGGGCTACACCTTC.

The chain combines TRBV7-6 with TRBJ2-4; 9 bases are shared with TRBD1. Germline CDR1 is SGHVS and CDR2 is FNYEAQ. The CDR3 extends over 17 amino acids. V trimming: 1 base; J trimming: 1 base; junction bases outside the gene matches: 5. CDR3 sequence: CASSLGVGTGAKNIQYF. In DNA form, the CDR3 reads TGTGCCAGCAGCTTAGGGGTAGGGACAGGGGCCAAAAACATTCAGTACTTC.